Here is one T cell receptor beta chain with its context. What antigen it recognizes has not been identified. No base qualities exist here, and no much larger clone lies one base off it. The data belong to a study of blood T cell repertoires in COVID-19 (TCRdb year 2020). About the study as a whole: Samples from collaborators originated in the United States, Italy and Spain and spanned both the acute and convalescent phases of COVID-19. The prospective study material was composed of cDNA or gDNA derived from T cells, B-cell-depleted T cells, or PBMCs. The dataset comprised deeply sampled blood TCRbeta repertoires from subjects exposed to, actively infected with, or recovered from COVID-19. The repertoires were released in a freely available public database meant as a resource for research on the immune response to SARS-CoV-2. Samples came from the ongoing ImmuneRACE study (first 160 participants) plus 1,254 subjects from 6 global collaborators. Sample metadata almost always included a de-identified subject ID, COVID-19 status, age in years and sex. HLA class I and class II types, where available, came from metadata supplied by the sample provider rather than from assay-based typing. Summary of the overall study and its limitations: Clinical and demographic metadata were provided uncurated, with the amount varying by source and participant.

TCRbeta CDR3 regions were amplified from genomic DNA by means of the immunoSEQ Assay, a bias-controlled multiplex PCR. In the source study's methods: The number of nucleated cells in each sample was estimated by amplification of reference gene primers within the assay. To quantify the absolute abundance of each unique TCRbeta CDR3 rearrangement, sequence reads were collapsed and filtered. For each sample, productive Simpson clonality was calculated as the square root of Simpson's diversity index over productive rearrangements. This is the immuneACCESS table as TCRdb keeps it, with only in-frame sequences that have V and J called. A part of the clones is gone; compared with another copy, unresolved V genes explain less than half, and the rest is unexplained. Clonal size and the V and J genes are those of that table, whereas D and trimming came from the DNA. The sample contains around 25,000 clones, 81% of them found a single time. The ten largest clonotypes hold 5% to 8% of the sample.

At the junction V is shortened by 5 bases and J by 8 bases; bases outside the gene matches: 7. Reading the germline V gene (reference sequence) gives CDR1 LNHDA and CDR2 SQIVND. There are 16 amino acids in the CDR3, from cysteine to phenylalanine inclusive. Only CDR3 DNA is held: 48 bases, read in frame from base 1. The collaborating institutions used their own protocols to collect whole blood in K2EDTA tubes. For TCRbeta analysis, collaborator samples were shipped as frozen whole blood, as isolated PBMCs, or as DNA extracted from either sample type. The receptor's source is a man between 65 and 80 years old with acute or convalescent COVID-19. The rearrangement joined TRBV19 to TRBJ1-6, and 12 bases in between align with TRBD1. The sequenced sample was peripheral blood. The nucleotide sequence is given as TGTGCCAGTAGTTCAGGGACAGGGGGCACAGATTCACCCCTCCACTTT. This sequence encodes CASSSGTGGTDSPLHF. Supplemented by the reference TRBV19 and TRBJ1-6 proteins around the CDR3, the complete variable domain is DGGITQSPKYLFRKEGQNVTLSCEQNLNHDAMYWYRQDPGQGLRLIYYSQIVNDFQKGDIAEGYSVSREKKESFPLTVTSAQKNPTAFYLCASSSGTGGTDSPLHFGNGTRLTVT.